This T cell receptor beta chain comes out of a study of patients and donors after allogeneic stem cell transplantation. The CDR3 spans 15 residues. Germline values: CDR1 MNHNS, CDR2 SASEGT. Trimming removed 7 bases from V and 0 bases from J, with 13 bases in between. This clonotype was found a few times. TCRdb processed the RT-PCR reads anew with MiXCR; each CDR3 protein has one entry. This table has 800,000 to 1,000,000 distinct CDR3 sequences, roughly 18% appearing once. The sequence was collected from a human donor who was either an allogeneic HSCT recipient or a stem cell or donor lymphocyte infusion donor (not recorded which). It is not recorded whose cells these are; they may come from a transplant donor. Sequencing was carried out using blood, either unsorted or a sorted T cell fraction (not recorded which). V is TRBV6-1 and J is TRBJ2-1, with unresolved D. The CDR3 is CASTRSASSYNEQFF. DNA for the CDR3: TGTGCCAGCACACGGAGCGCGAGCTCCTACAATGAGCAGTTCTTC.